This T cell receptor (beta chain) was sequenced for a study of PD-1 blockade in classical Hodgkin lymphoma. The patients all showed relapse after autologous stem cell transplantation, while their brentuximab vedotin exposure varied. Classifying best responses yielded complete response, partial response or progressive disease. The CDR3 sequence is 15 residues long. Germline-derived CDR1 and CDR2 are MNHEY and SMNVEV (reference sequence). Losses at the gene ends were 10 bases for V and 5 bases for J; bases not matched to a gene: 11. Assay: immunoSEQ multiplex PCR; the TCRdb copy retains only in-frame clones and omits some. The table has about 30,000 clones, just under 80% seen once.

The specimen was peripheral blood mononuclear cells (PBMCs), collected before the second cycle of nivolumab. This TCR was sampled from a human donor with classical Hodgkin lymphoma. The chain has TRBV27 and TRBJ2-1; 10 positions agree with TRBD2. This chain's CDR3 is CATKIAGGRNNEQFF. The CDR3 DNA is TGTGCCACCAAGATAGCGGGGGGCCGAAACAATGAGCAGTTCTTC.